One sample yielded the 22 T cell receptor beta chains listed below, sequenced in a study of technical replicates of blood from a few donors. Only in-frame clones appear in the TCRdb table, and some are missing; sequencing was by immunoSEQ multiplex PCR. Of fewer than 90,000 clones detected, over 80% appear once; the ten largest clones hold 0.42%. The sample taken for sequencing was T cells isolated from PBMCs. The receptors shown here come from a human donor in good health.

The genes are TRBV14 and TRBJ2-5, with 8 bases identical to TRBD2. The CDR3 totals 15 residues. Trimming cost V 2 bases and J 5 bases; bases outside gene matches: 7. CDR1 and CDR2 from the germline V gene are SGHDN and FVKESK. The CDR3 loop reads CASSQSTSGMETQYF. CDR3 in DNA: TGTGCCAGCAGCCAATCCACTAGCGGTATGGAGACCCAGTACTTC. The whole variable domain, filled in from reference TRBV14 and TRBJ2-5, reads EAGVTQFPSHSVIEKGQTVTLRCDPISGHDNLYWYRRVMGKEIKFLLHFVKESKQDESGMPNNRFLAERTGGTYSTLKVQPAELEDSGVYFCASSQSTSGMETQYFGPGTRLLVL.

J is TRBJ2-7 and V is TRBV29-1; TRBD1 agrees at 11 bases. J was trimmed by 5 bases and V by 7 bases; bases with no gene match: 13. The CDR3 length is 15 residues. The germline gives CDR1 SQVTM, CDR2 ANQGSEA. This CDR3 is CSAINPGQGGNEQYF. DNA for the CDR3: TGCAGCGCTATTAATCCGGGACAGGGGGGGAACGAGCAGTACTTC.

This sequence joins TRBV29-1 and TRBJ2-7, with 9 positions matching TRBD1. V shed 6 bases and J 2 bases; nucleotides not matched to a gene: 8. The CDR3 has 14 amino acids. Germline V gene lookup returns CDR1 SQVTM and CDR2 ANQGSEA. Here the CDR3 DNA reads TGCAGCGTGACCCGGGACAGGGAGACCTACGAGCAGTACTTC. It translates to CSVTRDRETYEQYF.

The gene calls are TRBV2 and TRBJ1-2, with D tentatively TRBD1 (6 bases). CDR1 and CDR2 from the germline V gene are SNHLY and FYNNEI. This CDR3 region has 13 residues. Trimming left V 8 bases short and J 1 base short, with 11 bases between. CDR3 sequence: CASQQGFNYGYTF. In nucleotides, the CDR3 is TGTGCCAGCCAACAGGGATTTAACTATGGCTACACCTTC.

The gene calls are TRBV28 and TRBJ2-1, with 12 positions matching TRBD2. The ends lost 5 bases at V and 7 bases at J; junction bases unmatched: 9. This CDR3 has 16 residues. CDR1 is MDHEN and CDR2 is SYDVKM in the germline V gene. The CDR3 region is CASSLGPTSGRNEQFF. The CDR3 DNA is TGTGCCAGCAGTCTAGGCCCCACTAGCGGGAGGAATGAGCAGTTCTTC.

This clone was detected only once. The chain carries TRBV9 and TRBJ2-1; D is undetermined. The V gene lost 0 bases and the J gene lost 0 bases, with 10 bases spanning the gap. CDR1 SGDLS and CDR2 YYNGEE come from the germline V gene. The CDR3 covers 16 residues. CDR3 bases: TGTGCCAGCAGCGTAGAATCGGGTAGCTCCTACAATGAGCAGTTCTTC. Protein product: CASSVESGSSYNEQFF.

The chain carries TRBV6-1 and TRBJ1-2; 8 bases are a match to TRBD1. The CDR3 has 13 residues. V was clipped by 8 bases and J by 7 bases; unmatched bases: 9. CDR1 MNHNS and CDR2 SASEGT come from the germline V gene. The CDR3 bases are TGTGCCAGCTCCGCGGCAGGGGGCTTTGGCTACACCTTC. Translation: CASSAAGGFGYTF.

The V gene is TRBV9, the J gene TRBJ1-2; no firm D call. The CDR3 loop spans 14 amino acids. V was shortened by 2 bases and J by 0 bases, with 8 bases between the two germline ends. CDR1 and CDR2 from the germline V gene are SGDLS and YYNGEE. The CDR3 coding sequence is TGTGCCAGCAGCGTTACAACAACTAACTATGGCTACACCTTC. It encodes CASSVTTTNYGYTF.

Here the CDR3 DNA reads TGTGCCAGCAGTTTGGGAGGGACTTTGTCAAATGAGCAGTTCTTC. Protein product: CASSLGGTLSNEQFF. The chain carries TRBV7-9 and TRBJ2-1; TRBD2 aligns across 7 bases. The CDR3 totals 15 residues. Losses at the gene ends were 6 bases for V and 7 bases for J; bases not matched to a gene: 12. Germline V lookup: CDR1 SEHNR, CDR2 FQNEAQ (reference sequence).

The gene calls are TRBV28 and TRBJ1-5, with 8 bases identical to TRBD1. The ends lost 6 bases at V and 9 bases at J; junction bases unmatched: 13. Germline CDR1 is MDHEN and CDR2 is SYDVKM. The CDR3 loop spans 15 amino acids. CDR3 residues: CASSLDRETRPPQHF. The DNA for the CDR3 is TGTGCCAGCAGCCTGGACAGGGAGACCCGTCCGCCCCAGCATTTT. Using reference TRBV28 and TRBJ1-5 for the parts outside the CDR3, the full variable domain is DVKVTQSSRYLVKRTGEKVFLECVQDMDHENMFWYRQDPGLGLRLIYFSYDVKMKEKGDIPEGYSVSREKKERFSLILESASTNQTSMYLCASSLDRETRPPQHFGDGTRLSIL.

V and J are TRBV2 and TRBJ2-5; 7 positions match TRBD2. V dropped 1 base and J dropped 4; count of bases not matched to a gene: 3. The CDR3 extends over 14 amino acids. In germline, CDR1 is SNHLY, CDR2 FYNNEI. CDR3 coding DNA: TGTGCCAGCAGTGAAGTAACGGGGGGAGAGACCCAGTACTTC. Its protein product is CASSEVTGGETQYF.

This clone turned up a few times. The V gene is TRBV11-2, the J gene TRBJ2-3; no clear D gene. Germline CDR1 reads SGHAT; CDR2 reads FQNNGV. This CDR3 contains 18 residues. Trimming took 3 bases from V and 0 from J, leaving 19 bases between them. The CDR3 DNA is TGTGCCAGCAGCTTCTCCGCCTCCTCACTTTCTAGCACAGATACGCAGTATTTT. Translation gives CASSFSASSLSSTDTQYF.

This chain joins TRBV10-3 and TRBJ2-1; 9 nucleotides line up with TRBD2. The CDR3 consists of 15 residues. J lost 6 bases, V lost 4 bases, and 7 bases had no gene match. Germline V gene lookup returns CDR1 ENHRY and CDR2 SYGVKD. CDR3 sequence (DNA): TGTGCCATCAGTGTTGCGGGAGGGCCAGGCAATGAGCAGTTCTTC. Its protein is CAISVAGGPGNEQFF.

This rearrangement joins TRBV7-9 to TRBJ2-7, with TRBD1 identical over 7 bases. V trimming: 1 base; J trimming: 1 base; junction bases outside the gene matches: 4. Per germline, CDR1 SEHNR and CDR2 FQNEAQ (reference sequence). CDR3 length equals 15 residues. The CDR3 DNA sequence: TGTGCCAGCAGCTTAGGGACAGGAATTTCCTACGAGCAGTACTTC. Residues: CASSLGTGISYEQYF.

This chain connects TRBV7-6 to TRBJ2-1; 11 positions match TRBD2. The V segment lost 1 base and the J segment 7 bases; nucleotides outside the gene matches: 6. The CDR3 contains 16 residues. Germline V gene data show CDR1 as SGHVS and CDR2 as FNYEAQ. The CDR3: CASSLVAGGPRNEQFF. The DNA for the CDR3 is TGTGCCAGCAGCTTAGTAGCGGGAGGGCCTAGGAATGAGCAGTTCTTC.

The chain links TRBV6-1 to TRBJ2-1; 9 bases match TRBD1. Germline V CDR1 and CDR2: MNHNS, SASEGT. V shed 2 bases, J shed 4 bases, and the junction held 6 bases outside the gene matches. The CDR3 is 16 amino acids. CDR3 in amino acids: CASSETGTGPYNEQFF. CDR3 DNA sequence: TGTGCCAGCAGTGAAACCGGGACAGGGCCTTACAATGAGCAGTTCTTC.

CDR3 coding DNA: TGTGCCAGCAGGATGACAGGGTACACTGAAGCTTTCTTT. Amino acids: CASRMTGYTEAFF. The chain carries TRBV2 and TRBJ1-1, with 7 nucleotides matching TRBD1. The CDR3 consists of 13 residues. Unmatched junction bases numbered 4, after V lost 6 bases and J lost 3 bases. Looked up from germline, CDR1 is SNHLY and CDR2 is FYNNEI. The variable domain in full, with the rest retrieved from reference TRBV2 and TRBJ1-1, is EPEVTQTPSHQVTQMGQEVILRCVPISNHLYFYWYRQILGQKVEFLVSFYNNEISEKSEIFDDQFSVERPDGSNFTLKIRSTKLEDSAMYFCASRMTGYTEAFFGQGTRLTVV.

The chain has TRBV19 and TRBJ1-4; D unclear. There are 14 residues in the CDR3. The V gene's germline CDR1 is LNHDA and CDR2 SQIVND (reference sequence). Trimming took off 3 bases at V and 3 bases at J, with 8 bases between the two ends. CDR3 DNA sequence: TGTGCCAGTAGTATTAGGCAGGCTAATGAAAAACTGTTTTTT. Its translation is CASSIRQANEKLFF.

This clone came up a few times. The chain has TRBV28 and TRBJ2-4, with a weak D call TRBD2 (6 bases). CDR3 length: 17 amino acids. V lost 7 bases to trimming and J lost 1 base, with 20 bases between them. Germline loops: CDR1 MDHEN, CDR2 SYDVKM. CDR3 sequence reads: CASTRPTGEGAKNIQYF. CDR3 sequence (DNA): TGTGCCAGCACCCGACCCACGGGGGAAGGGGCCAAAAACATTCAGTACTTC.

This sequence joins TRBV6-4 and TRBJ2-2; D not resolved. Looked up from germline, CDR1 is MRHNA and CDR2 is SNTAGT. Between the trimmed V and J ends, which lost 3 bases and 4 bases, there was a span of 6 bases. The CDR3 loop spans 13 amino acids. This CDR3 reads CASSEGVTGELFF. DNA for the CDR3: TGTGCCAGCAGTGAAGGAGTCACCGGGGAGCTGTTTTTT.

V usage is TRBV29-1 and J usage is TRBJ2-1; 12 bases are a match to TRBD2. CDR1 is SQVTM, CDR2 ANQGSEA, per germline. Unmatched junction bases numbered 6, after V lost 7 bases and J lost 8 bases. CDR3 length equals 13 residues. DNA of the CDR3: TGCAGCGATGTGACTAGCGGGAGACATGAGCAGTTCTTC. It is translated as CSDVTSGRHEQFF.

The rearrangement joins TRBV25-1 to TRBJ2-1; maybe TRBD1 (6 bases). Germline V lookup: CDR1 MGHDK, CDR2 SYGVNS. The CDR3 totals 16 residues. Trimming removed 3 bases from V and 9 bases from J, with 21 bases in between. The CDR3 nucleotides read TGTGCCAGCAGTGATCCCTCGTCCGATGGGGGCAGTGAGCAGTTCTTC. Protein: CASSDPSSDGGSEQFF.